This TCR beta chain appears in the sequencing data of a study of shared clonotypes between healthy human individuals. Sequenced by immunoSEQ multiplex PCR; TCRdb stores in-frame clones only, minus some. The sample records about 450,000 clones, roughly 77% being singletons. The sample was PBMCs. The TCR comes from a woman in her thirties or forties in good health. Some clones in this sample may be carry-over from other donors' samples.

CDR3 in DNA: TGTGCCTGGAGTGTAAGGGGGACCCTAGCTCCACTGGGGGAGCAGTACTTC. Residues: CAWSVRGTLAPLGEQYF. The V call is TRBV30, the J call TRBJ2-5; perhaps TRBD1 as D (6 bases). The CDR3 sequence is 17 residues long. Germline loops: CDR1 GTSNPN, CDR2 SVGIG (reference sequence). V lost 0 bases and J lost 11, with 28 bases in between.